The sample holds a few counts of the clone carrying this T cell receptor (beta chain). Antigen: not known. The data were obtained in a study of vaccination effects on CD4 cells after COVID-19. Whole-study context: Two recovered convalescent patients were sampled 16 days and one week pre-vaccination.

Notes on the study in general: By a late point after vaccination, infection- and vaccine-induced clones had shrunk markedly through clonal contraction.

Viral peptide pool expansion of antigen-specific CD4+ T cells preceded sequencing in the ViraFEST assay. Following culture for around 10 days, CD4+ T cells were isolated. PCR confirmed that the person was infected with SARS-CoV-2 between March and December 2020. Half the medium was swapped for IL-2 medium on days 3 and 7. Only in-frame clones appear in the TCRdb table, and some are missing; sequencing was by immunoSEQ multiplex PCR. Of tens of thousands of clones listed, approximately 72% are singletons. V was shortened by 5 bases and J by 2 bases, with 16 bases between the two germline ends. Germline V lookup: CDR1 SEHNR, CDR2 FQNEAQ (reference sequence). The CDR3 totals 16 residues.

The receptor comes from a human donor who had a prior SARS-CoV-2 infection. The chain combines TRBV7-9 with TRBJ1-3; TRBD1 is a possible D gene (6 bases). The sequenced sample was CD4+ T cells from PBMCs cultured with HCoV-NL63 spike peptides, obtained before COVID-19 vaccination. Written as DNA, the CDR3 is TGTGCCAGCAGCGCCGCCGGGACATACGCTGGAAACACCATATATTTT. It is translated as CASSAAGTYAGNTIYF.